One sample yielded the 11 T cell receptor beta chains listed below, sequenced in a study of identical twins. TCRdb re-called the 5' RACE reads through MiXCR, storing one row per CDR3 protein. Of hundreds of thousands of distinct CDR3 sequences listed, roughly 9% were seen once; the top ten hold roughly 7%. This sample was shared with a second study, whose subject was yellow fever vaccine responses in identical twins.

Sequences were obtained from CD8+ T cells sorted from blood. The origin of the receptors is a woman aged 18-29 years in good health.

This clonotype occurred a few times. The V and J genes are TRBV2 and TRBJ2-7; the D is unclear. CDR3 size: 13 residues. The germline CDR1 and CDR2 sequences are SNHLY and FYNNEI. V lost 8 bases and J lost 0, with 11 bases in between. The CDR3 loop reads CASYDPDSYEQYF. The CDR3 DNA is TGTGCCAGCTATGACCCTGACTCCTACGAGCAGTACTTC.

The chain links TRBV6-2 or TRBV6-3 to TRBJ2-7; the D gene is possibly TRBD1 (6 bases). V was pared by 7 bases and J by 5 bases, with 18 bases between. Looked up from germline, CDR1 is MNHEY and CDR2 is SVGEGT. The CDR3 is made up of 14 amino acids. DNA of the CDR3: TGTGCCAGCACCCTTAAACAGGGTTTCCACGAGCAGTACTTC. Its protein is CASTLKQGFHEQYF.

A few counts support this clonotype. This CDR3 is CASSQETSERQETQYF. Here the CDR3 DNA reads TGCGCCAGCAGCCAAGAGACATCCGAACGGCAAGAGACCCAGTACTTC. This chain joins TRBV4-1 and TRBJ2-5; D not certain. This CDR3 region has 16 residues. V was pared by 0 bases and J by 2 bases, with 13 bases between. CDR1 is MGHRA and CDR2 is YSYEKL in the germline V gene.

This clonotype was seen ten or more times. DNA for the CDR3: TGTGCCAGCAGCCAAGCAGGGGGCGCGGGCTACGAGCAGTACTTC. Encoded protein: CASSQAGGAGYEQYF. The genes are TRBV4-2 and TRBJ2-7; 8 bases fit TRBD1. Trimming removed 1 base from V and 3 bases from J; junction bases left unmatched: 5. CDR3 size: 15 residues. CDR1 is LGHNA, CDR2 YNFKEQ, per germline.

The chain recombines TRBV28 with TRBJ1-1, with TRBD1 as a possible D gene (6 bases). V was shortened by 6 bases and J by 1 base, with 18 bases between the two germline ends. This CDR3 region has 16 residues. In germline, CDR1 is MDHEN, CDR2 SYDVKM. The CDR3 DNA sequence: TGTGCCAGCAGCTCAGACAGGTTAATTAGGAACACTGAAGCTTTCTTT. Translation: CASSSDRLIRNTEAFF.

CDR3 coding DNA: TGTGCCGGGTACGAGCGAGCCTATGGCTACACCTTC. As protein: CAGYERAYGYTF. The chain joins TRBV2 to TRBJ1-2; D gene uncertain. Germline loops: CDR1 SNHLY, CDR2 FYNNEI. V shed 11 bases and J shed 4 bases, with 14 bases lying between them. CDR3 length equals 12 residues.

V and J are TRBV12-3 or TRBV12-4 and TRBJ2-5; possibly TRBD1 or TRBD2 for D (7 bases each). The CDR3 is 19 residues long. V lost 6 bases, J lost 2 bases, and 28 bases lay in between. The CDR3 nucleotides are TGTGCCAGCAGCCAGCCCCCAGGGGGGGGACATCTGAATCAAGAGACCCAGTACTTC. Encoded protein: CASSQPPGGGHLNQETQYF.

This clonotype was observed a few times. The rearrangement joins TRBV5-6 to TRBJ1-4; tentative D call: TRBD1 (6 bases). The germline V gene has CDR1 SGHDT and CDR2 YYEEEE. The length of the CDR3 is 15 residues. Trimming removed 4 bases from V and 0 bases from J, with 10 bases in between. CDR3 DNA sequence: TGTGCCAGCAGCCAAAGGACAGCAACTAATGAAAAACTGTTTTTT. It is translated as CASSQRTATNEKLFF.

The chain combines TRBV11-1 with TRBJ2-3, with TRBD2 matching over 11 bases. J gave up 5 bases and V 5 bases, and 15 bases lay outside the gene matches. In germline, CDR1 is SGHAT, CDR2 FQDESV (reference sequence). The CDR3 contains 18 residues. The CDR3 DNA reads TGTGCCAGCAGCAATACCGGGACTAGCGGAAAGTTCGAAGATACGCAGTATTTT. Translation: CASSNTGTSGKFEDTQYF.

This clonotype has ten or more counts. V is TRBV12-3 or TRBV12-4 and J is TRBJ2-2; D is unresolved. The CDR3 contains 16 residues. V shed 3 bases and J shed 1 base, with 12 bases lying between them. The CDR3: CASSFGLFKNTGELFF. CDR3 bases: TGTGCCAGCAGTTTCGGGCTATTCAAGAACACCGGGGAGCTGTTTTTT.

This chain uses TRBV29-1 with TRBJ2-6, with 7 nucleotides matching TRBD1. V shed 4 bases and J 0 bases; nucleotides not matched to a gene: 9. The CDR3 runs 17 residues. Germline CDR1 and CDR2: SQVTM and ANQGSEA. The chain's CDR3 is CSVGEKGARSGANVLTF. The CDR3, as DNA: TGCAGCGTTGGAGAAAAGGGGGCTCGCTCTGGGGCCAACGTCCTGACTTTC. The variable domain in full, with the rest retrieved from reference TRBV29-1 and TRBJ2-6, is SAVISQKPSRDICQRGTSLTIQCQVDSQVTMMFWYRQQPGQSLTLIATANQGSEATYESGFVIDKFPISRPNLTFSTLTVSNMSPEDSSIYLCSVGEKGARSGANVLTFGAGSRLTVL.